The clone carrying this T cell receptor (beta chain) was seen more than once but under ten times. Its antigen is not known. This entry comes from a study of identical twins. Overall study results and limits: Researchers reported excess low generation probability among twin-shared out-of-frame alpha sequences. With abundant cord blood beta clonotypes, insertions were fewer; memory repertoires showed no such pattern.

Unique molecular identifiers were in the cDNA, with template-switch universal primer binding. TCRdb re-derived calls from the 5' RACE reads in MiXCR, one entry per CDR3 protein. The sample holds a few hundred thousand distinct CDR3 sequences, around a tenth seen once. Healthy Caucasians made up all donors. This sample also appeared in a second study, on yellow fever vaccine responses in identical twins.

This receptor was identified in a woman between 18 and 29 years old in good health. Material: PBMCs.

The CDR3 protein is CASSPGTLGNQPQHF. CDR3 bases: TGTGCCAGCAGCCCCGGGACGCTCGGCAATCAGCCCCAGCATTTT. The genes are TRBV11-2 and TRBJ1-5, with TRBD1 as a possible D gene (5 bases). V lost 5 bases to trimming and J lost 2 bases, with 13 bases between them. CDR1 SGHAT and CDR2 FQNNGV come from the germline V gene. The CDR3 spans 15 residues.